In this sample, the clone carrying this T cell receptor (beta chain) turned up many times. The length of the CDR3 is 10 residues. With 11 bases clipped from V and 9 bases from J, the junction kept 4 bases outside the gene matches. Germline CDR1 is LGHNA and CDR2 is YSLEER. The data derive from a study of blood T cells in healthy people across ages. With a J-beta primer mix and a sample-barcoded 5' primer, a second PCR ran about 7 to 12 cycles. One entry per CDR3 protein results from TCRdb running MiXCR on the 5' RACE reads. The sample yields about 680,000 distinct CDR3 sequences, about 52% seen once. This clonotype was sampled from a woman aged 55-69 years in good health. This sequence joins TRBV4-3 and TRBJ2-1, with TRBD2 identical over 7 bases. Sequences were obtained from blood. In nucleotides, the CDR3 is TGCGCCCCCCGGGAGGTTGAGCAGTTCTTC. Translation gives CAPREVEQFF.